This TCR beta chain was retrieved from a study of cytomegalovirus exposure and HLA in healthy donors. Whole-study results and caveats: Investigators reported around 150 TCR beta chains as tied to cytomegalovirus. Later, an analysis found that TCR clusters from the first cohort tended to co-occur in the roughly 120 validation repertoires.

The donors belonged to the approximately 120-subject validation cohort, separate from the roughly 650-subject first cohort. As for this clone: Its matching antigen is unknown.

Germline V gene data show CDR1 as GTSNPN and CDR2 as SVGIG (reference sequence). J gave up 2 bases and V 3 bases, and 12 bases lay outside the gene matches. CDR3 length equals 16 residues. Clones were sequenced by immunoSEQ multiplex PCR, and TCRdb holds only the in-frame ones, with some missing. The sample lists about 360,000 clones; 70% to 90% were seen once. The sample consisted of PBMCs. The receptor was derived from a woman in her late teens or twenties in good health and CMV-seronegative. J is TRBJ1-2 and V is TRBV30; 7 positions agree with TRBD1. CDR3 in DNA: TGTGCCTGGAGGGAATCCGTGACAGGGTTAAACTATGGCTACACCTTC. The encoded protein is CAWRESVTGLNYGYTF. The full variable domain, completed using reference TRBV30 and TRBJ1-2, is SQTIHQWPATLVQPVGSPLSLECTVEGTSNPNLYWYRQAAGRGLQLLFYSVGIGQISSEVPQNLSASRPQDRQFILSSKKLLLSDSGFYLCAWRESVTGLNYGYTFGSGTRLTVV.